The 27 T cell receptor beta chains in this list originate from one sample, sequenced in a study of shared clonotypes between healthy human individuals. Produced via immunoSEQ multiplex PCR; TCRdb's table is partial and in-frame only. This sample has around 700,000 clones, with about 74% found just once. Sequences were obtained from memory CD4+ T cells sorted from blood. Indicated subset: CD45RA-negative fraction. Source of these receptors: a woman in her 30s in good health.

Concerning this clone: In the same sample, other DNA sequences code for this CDR3. The chain links TRBV5-1 to TRBJ2-7, with 8 bases matching TRBD1. V was pared by 4 bases and J by 6 bases, with 3 bases of the junction left unmatched. Germline CDR1 is SGHRS and CDR2 is YFSETQ. The CDR3 has 12 residues. This CDR3 reads CASSPTGAEQYF. The CDR3, as DNA: TGCGCCAGCAGCCCGACAGGGGCCGAGCAGTACTTC. The entire variable domain, with the rest obtained from reference TRBV5-1 and TRBJ2-7, is as follows: KAGVTQTPRYLIKTRGQQVTLSCSPISGHRSVSWYQQTPGQGLQFLFEYFSETQRNKGNFPGRFSGRQFSNSRSEMNVSTLELGDSALYLCASSPTGAEQYFGPGTRLTVT.

In DNA form, the CDR3 reads TGCGCCAGCAGCGGATTTAGCGGGAGTAGCACCGGGGAGCTGTTTTTT. Translation: CASSGFSGSSTGELFF. The chain uses TRBV5-1 and TRBJ2-2, with 9 bases identical to TRBD2. This CDR3 has 16 amino acids. V lost 4 bases, J lost 4 bases, and 8 bases stayed unmatched. Germline lookup yields CDR1 SGHRS and CDR2 YFSETQ.

CDR3 DNA: TGTGCCAGCAGCCATGCAGGGCAGCTCCAACTCTATGGCTACACCTTC. It translates to CASSHAGQLQLYGYTF. The chain employs TRBV7-8 and TRBJ1-2, with a possible D match to TRBD1 (5 bases). The CDR3 extends over 16 amino acids. The V end lost 5 bases, the J end lost 4 bases, and 20 bases lay between the germline ends. Germline CDR1 is SGHVS and CDR2 is FQNEAQ.

This clone was picked up a small number of times. The chain couples TRBV19 to TRBJ2-3; 7 nucleotides line up with TRBD2. After removal of 4 bases from V and 6 bases from J, the junction contained 10 bases not matched to a gene. This CDR3 region has 15 residues. Germline CDR1 reads LNHDA; CDR2 reads SQIVND (reference sequence). CDR3 protein: CASSKEVGAGDTQYF. The CDR3 DNA reads as TGTGCCAGTAGTAAGGAGGTCGGAGCGGGGGATACGCAGTATTTT.

The V and J genes are TRBV5-1 and TRBJ1-2; no clear D gene. This CDR3 region has 16 residues. Trimming took off 0 bases at V and 4 bases at J, with 16 bases between the two ends. Germline assignment: CDR1 SGHRS and CDR2 YFSETQ. The CDR3 DNA sequence: TGCGCCAGCAGCTTGGGCCCCGGCCAGGAGACCTATGGCTACACCTTC. This gives the protein CASSLGPGQETYGYTF.

The chain couples TRBV7-7 to TRBJ1-1; perhaps TRBD1 as D (5 bases). Trimming shortened V by 5 bases and J by 1 base, and 8 bases separated the two germline ends. The length of the CDR3 is 13 residues. From germline, CDR1 is SSHAT and CDR2 FNYEAQ (reference sequence). CDR3 in DNA: TGTGCCAGCAGCGATACAGGGAACACTGAAGCTTTCTTT. Its protein product is CASSDTGNTEAFF.

V is TRBV7-2 and J is TRBJ1-2; D is unclear. Germline values: CDR1 SGHTA, CDR2 FQGNSA. V lost 4 bases and J lost 0, with 12 bases in between. The CDR3 totals 15 residues. The CDR3 reads CASSSREAANYGYTF. Here the CDR3 DNA reads TGTGCCAGCAGCTCCCGAGAGGCAGCTAACTATGGCTACACCTTC.

This clone was detected many times. V usage is TRBV2 and J usage is TRBJ2-2; 9 bases fit TRBD1. Germline-derived CDR1 and CDR2 are SNHLY and FYNNEI. The trim removed 5 bases at V and 6 bases at J, leaving 4 bases unmatched. The CDR3 covers 14 residues. CDR3 sequence reads: CASSSGTGSGELFF. DNA of the CDR3: TGTGCCAGCAGTTCCGGGACAGGGTCCGGGGAGCTGTTTTTT.

This clone was seen a few times. The genes are TRBV2 and TRBJ1-4; 7 bases align to TRBD1. Germline trimming cut 3 bases from V and 5 bases from J; bases unmatched to any gene: 6. CDR1 is SNHLY, CDR2 FYNNEI, per germline. This CDR3 region has 15 residues. CDR3: CASSDRGQTNEKLFF. DNA of the CDR3: TGTGCCAGCAGTGATCGGGGACAGACAAATGAAAAACTGTTTTTT.

This chain connects TRBV6-1 to TRBJ2-2; the D is unclear. V shed 8 bases and J shed 5 bases, with 12 bases lying between them. Germline lookup yields CDR1 MNHNS and CDR2 SASEGT. CDR3 size: 13 residues. For the CDR3, the DNA is TGTGCCAGCTGCCACGTCAGGACCGGGGAGCTGTTTTTT. Translating gives CASCHVRTGELFF.

The genes are TRBV5-8 and TRBJ1-2, with D possibly being TRBD1 (5 bases). Germline-derived CDR1 and CDR2 are SGHTS and YDEGEE. The CDR3 loop spans 14 amino acids. With 4 bases removed from V and 4 bases from J, the gap between germline ends came to 14 bases. CDR3 sequence: CASSREGRTYGYTF. Here the CDR3 DNA reads TGTGCCAGCAGCCGGGAGGGACGGACCTATGGCTACACCTTC.

V gene TRBV7-2 combines with J gene TRBJ1-4, with D possibly being TRBD1 (6 bases). The CDR3 is 15 residues long. CDR1 SGHTA and CDR2 FQGNSA come from the germline V gene. V was clipped by 5 bases and J by 6 bases, with 16 bases between them. The CDR3 DNA follows: TGTGCCAGCAGCCGCGACGGGGGGCATTATGAAAAACTGTTTTTT. It codes for CASSRDGGHYEKLFF.

This clone was counted between two and nine times. The rearrangement links TRBV5-1 to TRBJ1-1; D is unclear. The CDR3 is 14 residues long. Germline V gene sequence: CDR1 SGHRS, CDR2 YFSETQ. Deletions cut 3 bases from V and 2 bases from J, with 11 bases between. The CDR3 sequence is CASSSSATNTEAFF. The CDR3, as DNA: TGCGCCAGCAGCTCGAGTGCCACCAACACTGAAGCTTTCTTT.

This chain uses TRBV7-8 with TRBJ1-1; D is possibly TRBD1 (5 bases). The CDR3 totals 14 residues. The germline V gene encodes CDR1 SGHVS and CDR2 FQNEAQ. The V end lost 1 base, the J end lost 3 bases, and 9 bases lay between the germline ends. CDR3 bases: TGTGCCAGCAGCTTAGTGGGCAGGGACACTGAAGCTTTCTTT. Encoded protein: CASSLVGRDTEAFF.

This sequence joins TRBV4-1 and TRBJ2-5; weak D call: TRBD2 (6 bases). Germline CDR1 is MGHRA and CDR2 is YSYEKL. Trimming took 1 base from V and 5 from J, leaving 17 bases between them. The CDR3 loop spans 16 amino acids. CDR3 bases: TGCGCCAGCAGCCAAGGGGGGGTGTTAGCCGGTGAGACCCAGTACTTC. Protein product: CASSQGGVLAGETQYF.

This chain links TRBV6-1 with TRBJ2-7; 9 bases are shared with TRBD1. Germline V gene lookup returns CDR1 MNHNS and CDR2 SASEGT. The CDR3 totals 15 residues. Trimming at V came to 7 bases and at J to 4 bases, leaving 11 bases not matched to a gene. CDR3 loop: CASTRQGEGGYEQYF. The CDR3 DNA reads as TGTGCCAGCACCCGACAGGGGGAGGGGGGTTACGAGCAGTACTTC.

Written as DNA, the CDR3 is TGTGCCAGCTCACCAGGGGTTGGGCCAGATACGCAGTATTTT. This translates into CASSPGVGPDTQYF. V usage is TRBV18 and J usage is TRBJ2-3; D is uncertain. Trimming left V 2 bases short and J 4 bases short, with 10 bases between. The CDR3 has 14 residues. Germline CDR1 and CDR2: KGHSH and LQKENI.

This chain joins TRBV7-9 and TRBJ2-2; no clear D. V lost 5 bases to trimming and J lost 2 bases, with 15 bases between them. The CDR3 has 16 amino acids. The V gene's germline CDR1 is SEHNR and CDR2 FQNEAQ (reference sequence). The CDR3 DNA reads TGTGCCAGCAGCCCTCGGCCGGCCCTTAACACCGGGGAGCTGTTTTTT. It codes for CASSPRPALNTGELFF.

The rearrangement links TRBV28 to TRBJ2-5; no clear D. Trimming took off 4 bases at V and 4 bases at J, with 7 bases between the two ends. The germline V gene has CDR1 MDHEN and CDR2 SYDVKM. CDR3 length: 12 amino acids. For the CDR3, the DNA is TGTGCCAGCAGTTCAGTAAGAGAGACCCAGTACTTC. Translated: CASSSVRETQYF.

The chain couples TRBV28 to TRBJ1-5, with 7 bases fitting TRBD1. The V segment lost 7 bases and the J segment 2 bases; nucleotides outside the gene matches: 8. The CDR3 has 15 residues. Germline CDR1 is MDHEN and CDR2 is SYDVKM. CDR3 protein: CASKKTGVGNQPQHF. In DNA, the CDR3 is TGTGCCAGCAAAAAAACAGGGGTGGGCAATCAGCCCCAGCATTTT.

The chain uses TRBV28 and TRBJ2-5; D might be TRBD1 (5 bases). The CDR3 is made up of 15 amino acids. Germline values: CDR1 MDHEN, CDR2 SYDVKM. V lost 5 bases and J lost 5, with 18 bases in between. The CDR3, as DNA: TGTGCCAGCAGTCCACCTCTAGGGGTGGGGGAGACCCAGTACTTC. Translation: CASSPPLGVGETQYF.

This chain uses TRBV6-5 with TRBJ2-7, with D uncertain. Deletions cut 0 bases from V and 4 bases from J, with 10 bases between. CDR3 length: 14 residues. Germline V gene sequence: CDR1 MNHEY, CDR2 SVGAGI. CDR3 protein: CASSYSLSFYEQYF. Written as DNA, the CDR3 is TGTGCCAGCAGTTACTCTCTGAGTTTTTACGAGCAGTACTTC.

V gene TRBV11-3 combines with J gene TRBJ1-1, with 10 bases fitting TRBD1. The germline CDR1 and CDR2 sequences are SGHNT and YENEEA. This CDR3 has 15 residues. V gave up 2 bases and J gave up 5 bases; unmatched junction bases: 5. The CDR3: CASSLTGQGRTEAFF. As DNA, the CDR3 is TGTGCCAGCAGCTTAACGGGACAGGGGAGGACTGAAGCTTTCTTT.

This clone is a singleton in its sample. The CDR3 DNA follows: TGTGCCAGCAGCTTCGGTTTTGGGGTAGGGCTGAACAATGAGCAGTTCTTC. Translated: CASSFGFGVGLNNEQFF. The chain has TRBV7-2 and TRBJ2-1, with D hard to call. Per the germline V gene, CDR1 is SGHTA and CDR2 is FQGNSA. Trimming stripped 3 bases from V and 5 bases from J, with 20 bases between. This CDR3 is 17 amino acids long.

This rearrangement joins TRBV18 to TRBJ2-7, with 7 bases matching TRBD1. The CDR3 contains 14 residues. Germline V lookup: CDR1 KGHSH, CDR2 LQKENI. V lost 3 bases to trimming and J lost 5 bases; unmatched junction nucleotides: 7. CDR3 nucleotides: TGTGCCAGCTCACCGCCGGGACAGCTAAACGAGCAGTACTTC. This sequence encodes CASSPPGQLNEQYF.

V is TRBV20-1 and J is TRBJ1-2; D is uncertain. The CDR3 extends over 11 amino acids. Germline V gene data show CDR1 as DFQATT and CDR2 as SNEGSKA (reference sequence). With 4 bases removed from V and 6 bases from J, the gap between germline ends came to 9 bases. CDR3 nucleotide sequence: TGCAGTGCTATAGTAGGGCATGGCTACACCTTC. Protein product: CSAIVGHGYTF.

The rearrangement links TRBV7-2 to TRBJ2-5; D remains ambiguous. The V end lost 6 bases, the J end lost 2 bases, and 10 bases lay between the germline ends. The CDR3 is made up of 13 amino acids. Looked up from germline, CDR1 is SGHTA and CDR2 is FQGNSA. DNA for the CDR3: TGTGCCAGCAGTGGGGTGGGACAAGAGACCCAGTACTTC. As protein: CASSGVGQETQYF.